The rows below give T cell receptor beta chains drawn from one sample of a study of regulatory T cells in long-lasting Graves disease. MiXCR was run by TCRdb on the multiplex PCR reads, yielding one entry per CDR3 protein. The data hold nearly 350,000 distinct CDR3 sequences, with roughly 21% observed a single time. The source was peripheral blood mononuclear cells (PBMCs), collected when the disease was refractory, from a patient treated with antithyroid drugs. These receptors were obtained from a female donor with Graves disease. The CDR3 runs from the conserved cysteine through the conserved F or W. D genes are given only for firm matches. Size values are once, few and many counts, or a class for expanded clones, and some rows have none.

TRBD1 | . | TRBJ2-2 | TRBV27 | CASSLTGGMAGELFF | TGTGCCAGCAGTTTAACAGGGGGAATGGCCGGGGAGCTGTTTTTT
. | . | TRBJ2-1 | TRBV28 | CASSLLRGEQFF | TGTGCCAGCAGTTTGTTGAGGGGTGAGCAGTTCTTC
. | many | TRBJ1-4 | TRBV4-2 | CASSQPGVANEKLFF | TGTGCCAGCAGCCAACCGGGGGTGGCTAATGAAAAACTGTTTTTT
TRBD2 | . | TRBJ2-7 | TRBV15 | CATCLAGAFYEQYF | TGTGCCACCTGTTTAGCGGGTGCTTTCTACGAGCAGTACTTC
. | many | TRBJ1-2 | TRBV15 | CATSRASVLGYTF | TGTGCCACCAGCAGAGCGTCTGTTCTTGGCTACACCTTC
. | few | TRBJ1-1 | TRBV6-2/TRBV6-3 | CASSSPPRGTEAFF | TGTGCCAGCAGTTCCCCGCCGAGGGGCACTGAAGCTTTCTTT
. | few | TRBJ1-5 | TRBV4-3 | CASSQVGGAGQPQHF | TGCGCCAGCAGCCAAGTCGGCGGAGCGGGCCAGCCCCAGCATTTT
. | few | TRBJ2-1 | TRBV18 | CASSPQVNNEQFF | TGTGCCAGCTCACCGCAGGTTAACAATGAGCAGTTCTTC
. | few | TRBJ2-6 | TRBV5-4 | CASSFGGPGANVLTF | TGTGCCAGCAGCTTCGGGGGTCCTGGGGCCAACGTCCTGACTTTC
. | few | TRBJ2-4 | TRBV15 | CATSRVGTLAKNIQYF | TGTGCCACCAGCAGAGTCGGGACCCTAGCCAAAAACATTCAGTACTTC
. | . | TRBJ1-1 | TRBV11-2 | CASSSRGETNTEAFF | TGTGCCAGCAGTTCCCGGGGGGAGACGAACACTGAAGCTTTCTTT
. | many | TRBJ2-7 | TRBV6-5 | CASSYWQGGSYEQYF | TGTGCCAGCAGTTACTGGCAGGGGGGCTCCTACGAGCAGTACTTC
TRBD2 | . | TRBJ2-2 | TRBV2 | CASRKTIGGTGELFF | TGTGCCAGCAGAAAGACTATCGGGGGGACCGGGGAGCTGTTTTTT
. | few | TRBJ1-5 | TRBV7-9 | CASSSGGLSNQPQHF | TGTGCCAGCAGCTCGGGGGGTCTTAGCAATCAGCCCCAGCATTTT
. | many | TRBJ1-4 | TRBV20-1 | CSASPPKGGSNEKLFF | TGCAGTGCGTCCCCCCCCAAAGGTGGGAGTAATGAAAAACTGTTTTTT
. | . | TRBJ1-5 | TRBV19 | CASSIPIPLGSNQPQHF | TGTGCCAGTAGTATCCCGATCCCCCTTGGGAGCAATCAGCCCCAGCATTTT
. | . | TRBJ1-3 | TRBV9 | CASSVDGTTGNTIYF | TGTGCCAGCAGCGTAGACGGGACCACTGGAAACACCATATATTTT
. | . | TRBJ1-4 | TRBV4-2 | CASSQSRDEKLFF | TGTGCCAGCAGCCAATCTCGGGATGAAAAACTGTTTTTT
. | few | TRBJ2-7 | TRBV7-3 | CASSLAASAYEQYF | TGTGCCAGCAGCTTAGCGGCTAGCGCTTACGAGCAGTACTTC
. | . | TRBJ2-7 | TRBV28 | CASSLRPYGNYEQYF | TGTGCCAGCAGTTTAAGACCCTACGGAAACTACGAGCAGTACTTC
. | . | TRBJ2-7 | TRBV9 | CASSVRGDPRSEQYF | TGTGCCAGCAGCGTAAGAGGGGACCCGAGGAGCGAGCAGTACTTC
TRBD2 | . | TRBJ2-1 | TRBV27 | CASSPRERGYNEQFF | TGTGCCAGCAGCCCCCGAGAGCGGGGGTACAATGAGCAGTTCTTC
. | few | TRBJ2-2 | TRBV27 | CASSLSGRGNTGELFF | TGTGCCAGCAGTTTATCGGGCAGGGGGAACACCGGGGAGCTGTTTTTT
. | many | TRBJ2-5 | TRBV28 | CASGGRWMETQYF | TGTGCCAGCGGGGGCAGGTGGATGGAGACCCAGTACTTC
TRBD1 | few | TRBJ1-2 | TRBV6-2/TRBV6-3 | CASSYPTGQVYGYTF | TGTGCCAGCAGTTACCCGACGGGACAGGTCTATGGCTACACCTTC
. | few | TRBJ2-7 | TRBV7-3 | CASSSDSYTLEQYF | TGTGCCAGCAGCTCGGACAGCTACACTCTCGAGCAGTACTTC
. | once | TRBJ2-3 | TRBV24-1 | CATSGFRGDTQYF | TGTGCCACCAGTGGTTTCAGGGGAGATACGCAGTATTTT
. | few | TRBJ2-7 | TRBV6-1 | CALSNLQYF | TGTGCCCTTTCGAATTTGCAGTACTTC
. | . | TRBJ2-3 | TRBV14 | CASSPRTLGATDTQYF | TGTGCCAGCAGCCCTCGCACTCTCGGGGCCACAGATACGCAGTATTTT
. | many | TRBJ2-7 | TRBV11-3 | CASSFGQDYYEQYF | TGTGCCAGCAGCTTCGGACAAGATTACTACGAGCAGTACTTC
TRBD1 | . | TRBJ1-1 | TRBV30 | CACRDRGHTEAFF | TGTGCCTGTAGGGACAGGGGACACACTGAAGCTTTCTTT
TRBD1 | many | TRBJ2-5 | TRBV11-2 | CASSLVTGGAGSQETQYF | TGTGCCAGCAGCTTAGTGACAGGGGGCGCGGGGTCACAAGAGACCCAGTACTTC
TRBD1 | . | TRBJ1-5 | TRBV20-1 | CSAIRTGEGYQPQHF | TGCAGTGCTATACGGACAGGGGAAGGATATCAGCCCCAGCATTTT
. | many | TRBJ2-5 | TRBV4-1 | CASRQVGGETQYF | TGCGCCAGCCGGCAGGTCGGCGGGGAGACCCAGTACTTC
TRBD2 | many | TRBJ2-5 | TRBV11-2 | CASSPGLARETQYF | TGTGCCAGCAGCCCGGGACTAGCGAGGGAGACCCAGTACTTC
TRBD1 | many | TRBJ1-1 | TRBV2 | CASSRDRERTEAFF | TGTGCCAGCAGTAGGGACAGGGAGAGAACTGAAGCTTTCTTT
TRBD2 | . | TRBJ2-5 | TRBV2 | CASITDQAGGGLKTQYF | TGTGCCAGCATCACCGACCAGGCGGGAGGGGGACTTAAGACCCAGTACTTC
. | many | TRBJ2-4 | TRBV6-1 | CASSGWTKNIQYF | TGTGCCAGCAGTGGGTGGACCAAAAACATTCAGTACTTC
TRBD2 | many | TRBJ2-7 | TRBV28 | CASSFPHSGTSASYEQYF | TGTGCCAGCAGTTTCCCTCACTCCGGGACTAGCGCTTCCTACGAGCAGTACTTC
. | . | TRBJ2-2 | TRBV7-2 | CASSPPPWGANTGELFF | TGTGCCAGCAGCCCCCCGCCATGGGGGGCGAACACCGGGGAGCTGTTTTTT
TRBD2 | . | TRBJ2-1 | TRBV6-1 | CASRPAGGSYNEQFF | TGTGCCAGCAGACCAGCGGGGGGCTCCTACAATGAGCAGTTCTTC
. | few | TRBJ2-4 | TRBV6-1 | CASSRGWAKNIQYF | TGTGCCAGCAGTAGGGGGTGGGCCAAAAACATTCAGTACTTC
. | . | TRBJ2-5 | TRBV7-9 | CASSSALAEETQYF | TGTGCCAGCAGCTCCGCTTTAGCAGAAGAGACCCAGTACTTC
. | many | TRBJ2-7 | TRBV11-2 | CASSLSGLVYEQYF | TGTGCCAGCAGCTTATCAGGCTTGGTCTACGAGCAGTACTTC
TRBD1 | . | TRBJ1-1 | TRBV20-1 | CSARVGGTGNTEAFF | TGCAGTGCTAGAGTGGGGGGGACAGGGAACACTGAAGCTTTCTTT
. | few | TRBJ1-1 | TRBV20-1 | CSAARRYGGNTEAFF | TGCAGTGCTGCCCGTCGGTATGGAGGGAACACTGAAGCTTTCTTT
. | . | TRBJ2-7 | TRBV6-1 | CATFPDGQYF | TGTGCCACCTTCCCCGACGGGCAGTACTTC
. | . | TRBJ2-3 | TRBV11-2 | CASSSLGWGTDTQYF | TGTGCCAGCAGCTCATTAGGGTGGGGGACAGATACGCAGTATTTT
. | few | TRBJ1-1 | TRBV30 | CAWTGRVAEAFF | TGTGCCTGGACAGGAAGGGTAGCTGAAGCTTTCTTT
. | . | TRBJ2-1 | TRBV6-1 | CASRDLGQYNEQFF | TGTGCCAGCAGGGACCTAGGACAATACAATGAGCAGTTCTTC
. | many | TRBJ2-7 | TRBV27 | CASSLSWAETYEQYF | TGTGCCAGCAGTTTAAGTTGGGCGGAGACCTACGAGCAGTACTTC
. | many | TRBJ2-7 | TRBV30 | CAWSGGHSYEQYF | TGTGCCTGGAGTGGGGGGCACTCCTACGAGCAGTACTTC